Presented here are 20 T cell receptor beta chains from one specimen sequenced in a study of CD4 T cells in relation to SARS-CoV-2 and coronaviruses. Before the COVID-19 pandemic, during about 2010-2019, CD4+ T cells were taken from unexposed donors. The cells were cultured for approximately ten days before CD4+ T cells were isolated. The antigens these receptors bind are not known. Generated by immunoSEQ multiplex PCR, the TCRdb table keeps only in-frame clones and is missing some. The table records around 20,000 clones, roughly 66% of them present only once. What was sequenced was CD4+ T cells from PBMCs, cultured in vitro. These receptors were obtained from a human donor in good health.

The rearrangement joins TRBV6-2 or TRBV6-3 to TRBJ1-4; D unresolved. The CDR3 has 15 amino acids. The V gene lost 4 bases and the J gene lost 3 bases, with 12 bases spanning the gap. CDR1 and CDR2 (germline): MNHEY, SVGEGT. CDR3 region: CASSSPGSSNEKLFF. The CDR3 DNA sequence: TGTGCCAGCAGTTCCCCGGGGTCGTCTAATGAAAAACTGTTTTTT.

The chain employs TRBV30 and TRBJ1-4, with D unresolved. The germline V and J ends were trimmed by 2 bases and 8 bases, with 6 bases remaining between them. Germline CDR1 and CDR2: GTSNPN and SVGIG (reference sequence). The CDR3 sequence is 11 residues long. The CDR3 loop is CAWSIREKLFF. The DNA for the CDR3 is TGTGCCTGGAGTATAAGGGAAAAACTGTTTTTT.

This chain's CDR3 is CSAGTSGHTQQFF. The CDR3 nucleotides are TGCAGCGCCGGGACTAGCGGGCACACTCAGCAGTTCTTC. This sequence joins TRBV29-1 and TRBJ2-1; 12 nucleotides line up with TRBD2. The CDR3 is 13 amino acids. J was trimmed by 11 bases and V by 7 bases; bases with no gene match: 9. CDR1 SQVTM and CDR2 ANQGSEA come from the germline V gene.

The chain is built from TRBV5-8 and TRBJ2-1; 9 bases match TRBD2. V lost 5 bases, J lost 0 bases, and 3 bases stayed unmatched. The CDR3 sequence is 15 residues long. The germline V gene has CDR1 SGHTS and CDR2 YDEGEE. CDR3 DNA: TGTGCCAGCAGACGCGGGGGGGCCTCCTACAATGAGCAGTTCTTC. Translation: CASRRGGASYNEQFF.

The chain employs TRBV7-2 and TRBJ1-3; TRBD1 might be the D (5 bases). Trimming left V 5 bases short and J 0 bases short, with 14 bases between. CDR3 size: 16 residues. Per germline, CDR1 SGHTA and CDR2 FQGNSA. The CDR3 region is CASSTWGGNSGNTIYF. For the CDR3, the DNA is TGTGCCAGCAGCACCTGGGGGGGTAACTCTGGAAACACCATATATTTT.

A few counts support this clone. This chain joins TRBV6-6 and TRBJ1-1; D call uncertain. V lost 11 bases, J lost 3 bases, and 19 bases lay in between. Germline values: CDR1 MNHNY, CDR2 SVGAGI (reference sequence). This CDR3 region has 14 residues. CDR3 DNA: TGTGCCGTTTACCGGGCCGAAGCGGACACTGAAGCTTTCTTT. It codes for CAVYRAEADTEAFF.

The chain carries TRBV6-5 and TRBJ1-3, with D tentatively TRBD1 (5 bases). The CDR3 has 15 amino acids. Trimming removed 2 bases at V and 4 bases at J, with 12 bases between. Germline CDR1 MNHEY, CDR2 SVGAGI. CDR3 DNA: TGTGCCAGCAGTTACCCTGGGACCGTCGGAAACACCATATATTTT. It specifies CASSYPGTVGNTIYF.

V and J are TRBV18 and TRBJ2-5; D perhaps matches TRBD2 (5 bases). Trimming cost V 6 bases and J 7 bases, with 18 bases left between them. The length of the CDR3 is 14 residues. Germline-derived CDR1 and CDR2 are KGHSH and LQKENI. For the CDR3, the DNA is TGTGCCAGCTCCCCCTCCTTGGGAGAAGGGACCCAGTACTTC. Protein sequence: CASSPSLGEGTQYF.

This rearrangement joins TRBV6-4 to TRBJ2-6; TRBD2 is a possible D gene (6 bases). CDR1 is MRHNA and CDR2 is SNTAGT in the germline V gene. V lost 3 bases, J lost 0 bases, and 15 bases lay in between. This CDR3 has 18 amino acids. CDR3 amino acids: CASSEVPLASSGANVLTF. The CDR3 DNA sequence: TGTGCCAGCAGTGAAGTTCCCCTAGCGAGCTCTGGGGCCAACGTCCTGACTTTC.

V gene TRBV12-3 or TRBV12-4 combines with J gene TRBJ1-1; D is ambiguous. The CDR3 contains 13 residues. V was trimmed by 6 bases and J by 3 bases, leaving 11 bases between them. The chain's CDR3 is CASSEQSYTEAFF. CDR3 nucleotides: TGTGCCAGCAGCGAGCAGAGCTACACTGAAGCTTTCTTT.

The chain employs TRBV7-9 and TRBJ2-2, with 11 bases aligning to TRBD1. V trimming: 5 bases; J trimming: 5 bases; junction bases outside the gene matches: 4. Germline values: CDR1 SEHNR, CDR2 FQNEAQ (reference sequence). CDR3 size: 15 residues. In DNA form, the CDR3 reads TGTGCCAGCAGCCCGGGACAGGGGGGTACCGGGGAGCTGTTTTTT. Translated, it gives CASSPGQGGTGELFF.

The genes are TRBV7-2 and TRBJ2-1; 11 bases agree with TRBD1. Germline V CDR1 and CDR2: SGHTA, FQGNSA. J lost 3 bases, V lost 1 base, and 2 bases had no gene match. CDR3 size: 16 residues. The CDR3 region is CASSLDGTGGYNEQFF. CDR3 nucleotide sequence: TGTGCCAGCAGCTTAGACGGGACAGGGGGCTACAATGAGCAGTTCTTC.

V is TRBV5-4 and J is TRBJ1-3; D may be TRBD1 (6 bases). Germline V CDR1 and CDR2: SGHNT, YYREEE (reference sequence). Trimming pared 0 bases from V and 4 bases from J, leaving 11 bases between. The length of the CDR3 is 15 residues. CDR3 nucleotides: TGTGCCAGCAGCTTGGGACAGGCGTCCGGAAACACCATATATTTT. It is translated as CASSLGQASGNTIYF. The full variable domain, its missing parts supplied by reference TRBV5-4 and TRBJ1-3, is ETGVTQSPTHLIKTRGQQVTLRCSSQSGHNTVSWYQQALGQGPQFIFQYYREEENGRGNFPPRFSGLQFPNYSSELNVNALELDDSALYLCASSLGQASGNTIYFGEGSWLTVV.

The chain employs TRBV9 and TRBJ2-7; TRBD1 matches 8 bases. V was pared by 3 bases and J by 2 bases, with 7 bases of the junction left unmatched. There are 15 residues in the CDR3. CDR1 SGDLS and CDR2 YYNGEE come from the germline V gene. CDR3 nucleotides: TGTGCCAGCAGCGAAGGGGAGGACAGGGCCTACGAGCAGTACTTC. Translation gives CASSEGEDRAYEQYF.

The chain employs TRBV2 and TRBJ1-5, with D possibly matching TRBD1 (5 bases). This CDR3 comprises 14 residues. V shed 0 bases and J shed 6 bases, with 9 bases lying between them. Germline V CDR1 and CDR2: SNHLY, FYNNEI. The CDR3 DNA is TGTGCCAGCAGTGAAGCCGCAGGGCCTCAGCCCCAGCATTTT. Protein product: CASSEAAGPQPQHF. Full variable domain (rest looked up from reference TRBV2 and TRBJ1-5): EPEVTQTPSHQVTQMGQEVILRCVPISNHLYFYWYRQILGQKVEFLVSFYNNEISEKSEIFDDQFSVERPDGSNFTLKIRSTKLEDSAMYFCASSEAAGPQPQHFGDGTRLSIL.

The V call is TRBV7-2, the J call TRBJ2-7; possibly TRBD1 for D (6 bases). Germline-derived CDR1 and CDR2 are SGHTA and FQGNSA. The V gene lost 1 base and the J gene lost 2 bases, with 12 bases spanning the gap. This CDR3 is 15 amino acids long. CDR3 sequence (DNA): TGTGCCAGCAGCTTAGGGTCAGGGGTAACCTACGAGCAGTACTTC. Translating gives CASSLGSGVTYEQYF. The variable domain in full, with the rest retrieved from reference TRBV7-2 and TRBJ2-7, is GAGVSQSPSNKVTEKGKDVELRCDPISGHTALYWYRQSLGQGLEFLIYFQGNSAPDKSGLPSDRFSAERTGGSVSTLTIQRTQQEDSAVYLCASSLGSGVTYEQYFGPGTRLTVT.

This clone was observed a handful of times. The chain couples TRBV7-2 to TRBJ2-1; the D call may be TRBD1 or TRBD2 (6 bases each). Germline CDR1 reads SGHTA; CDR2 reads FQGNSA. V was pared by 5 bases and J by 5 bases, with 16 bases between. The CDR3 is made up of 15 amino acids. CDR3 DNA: TGTGCCAGCAGCCCCGGGGGCGCGGGGAACAATGAGCAGTTCTTC. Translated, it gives CASSPGGAGNNEQFF.

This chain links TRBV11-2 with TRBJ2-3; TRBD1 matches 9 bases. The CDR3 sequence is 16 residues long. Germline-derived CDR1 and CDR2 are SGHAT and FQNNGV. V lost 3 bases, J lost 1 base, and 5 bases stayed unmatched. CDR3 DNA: TGTGCCAGCAGCTTGGGGACAGGGTCGGGCACAGATACGCAGTATTTT. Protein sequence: CASSLGTGSGTDTQYF. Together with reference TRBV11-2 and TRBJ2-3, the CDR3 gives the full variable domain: EAGVAQSPRYKIIEKRQSVAFWCNPISGHATLYWYQQILGQGPKLLIQFQNNGVVDDSQLPKDRFSAERLKGVDSTLKIQPAKLEDSAVYLCASSLGTGSGTDTQYFGPGTRLTVL.

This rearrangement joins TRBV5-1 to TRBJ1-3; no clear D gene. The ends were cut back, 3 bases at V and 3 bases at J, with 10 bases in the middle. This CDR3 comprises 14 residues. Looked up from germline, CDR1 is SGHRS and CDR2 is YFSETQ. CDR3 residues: CASSYGYGGNTIYF. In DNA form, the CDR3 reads TGCGCCAGCAGCTACGGATATGGTGGAAACACCATATATTTT.

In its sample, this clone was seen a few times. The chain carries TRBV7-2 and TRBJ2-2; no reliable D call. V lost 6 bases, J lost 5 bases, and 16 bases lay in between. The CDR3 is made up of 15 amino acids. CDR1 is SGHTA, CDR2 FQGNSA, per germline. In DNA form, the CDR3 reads TGTGCCAGCAGTATACGTGGGGTTGGGACCGGGGAGCTGTTTTTT. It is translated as CASSIRGVGTGELFF.